This T cell receptor (beta chain) was observed in a study of T cell clones after liver transplantation. Study background: A pre-transplant mixed lymphocyte reaction with TCRbeta sequencing defined graft-donor-reactive clones followed in post-transplant blood. At least one year of complete immunosuppression withdrawal without enzymes over twice normal defined tolerance. Blood was drawn pre-transplant, before withdrawal, and after full or failed withdrawal.

Of note for this clone: Its matching antigen is unknown.

Study-level results: These preliminary findings come from unstandardized post-transplant sampling times.

This CDR3 has 15 amino acids. CDR1 is SGHRS and CDR2 is YFSETQ in the germline V gene. V lost 3 bases and J lost 7; bases outside the gene matches: 9. The protocol was immunoSEQ multiplex PCR, while the TCRdb copy is restricted to in-frame clones and leaves out a portion. The sample records 55,000 to 75,000 clones, 70% being singletons. The chain has TRBV5-1 and TRBJ2-2, with 7 bases lining up with TRBD1. This material consisted of CD4+ T cells from blood, taken at the roughly 15-month timepoint. This TCR came from a human patient who received a liver transplant. Some T cells may have come from the graft donor. CDR3 protein: CASSSTGKGVGELFF. The CDR3 DNA reads TGCGCCAGCAGCTCGACAGGGAAGGGGGTCGGGGAGCTGTTTTTT.